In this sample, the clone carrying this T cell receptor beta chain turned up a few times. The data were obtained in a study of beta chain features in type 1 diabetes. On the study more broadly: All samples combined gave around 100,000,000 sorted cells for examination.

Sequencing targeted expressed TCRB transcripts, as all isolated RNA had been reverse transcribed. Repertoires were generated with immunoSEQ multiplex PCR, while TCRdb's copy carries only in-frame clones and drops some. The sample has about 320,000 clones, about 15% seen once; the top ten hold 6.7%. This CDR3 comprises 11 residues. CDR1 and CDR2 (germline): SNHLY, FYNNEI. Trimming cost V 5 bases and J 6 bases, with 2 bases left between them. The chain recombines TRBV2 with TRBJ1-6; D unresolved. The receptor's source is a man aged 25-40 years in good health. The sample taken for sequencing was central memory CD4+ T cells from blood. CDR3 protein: CASSLNSPLHF. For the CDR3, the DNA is TGTGCCAGCAGTCTTAATTCACCCCTCCACTTT.